A single sample gave rise to the 27 T cell receptor beta chains below, sequenced in a study of cytomegalovirus exposure and HLA in healthy donors. 13 Jbeta primers and 60 Vbeta primers were used for the PCR. Sequenced by immunoSEQ multiplex PCR; TCRdb stores in-frame clones only, minus some. The table has some 200,000 clones, around 74% seen once; the top ten hold 1.5%. Sequenced: PBMCs. The receptor source for this set is a girl between 5 and 17 years old in good health and CMV-seropositive.

The J gene is TRBJ2-7, the V gene TRBV9; D may be TRBD2 (5 bases). CDR1 is SGDLS and CDR2 is YYNGEE in the germline V gene. V was cut by 0 bases and J by 2 bases, with 9 bases left in between. CDR3 length: 14 amino acids. The CDR3 loop is CASSVASSTYEQYF. The DNA of the CDR3 is TGTGCCAGCAGCGTAGCTAGCTCGACCTACGAGCAGTACTTC.

The chain recombines TRBV11-2 with TRBJ2-1; 9 bases match TRBD2. This CDR3 has 16 amino acids. The germline gives CDR1 SGHAT, CDR2 FQNNGV. Unmatched junction bases numbered 9, after V lost 1 base and J lost 8 bases. The CDR3 is CASSLGGRGGSDEQFF. The CDR3, as DNA: TGTGCCAGCAGCTTAGGTGGGCGGGGGGGCTCGGATGAGCAGTTCTTC.

The chain's CDR3 is CASSQYNEQFF. The CDR3, as DNA: TGTGCCAGCAGCCAATACAATGAGCAGTTCTTC. The rearrangement uses TRBV11-3 and TRBJ2-1; D not resolved. V was shortened by 5 bases and J by 4 bases, with 3 bases between the two germline ends. The CDR3 is made up of 11 amino acids. Looked up from germline, CDR1 is SGHNT and CDR2 is YENEEA.

The V gene is TRBV4-2, the J gene TRBJ2-7; unclear D gene. CDR3 length: 13 residues. V was pared by 0 bases and J by 3 bases, with 6 bases between. Looked up from germline, CDR1 is LGHNA and CDR2 is YNFKEQ. CDR3 bases: TGTGCCAGCAGCCAAGAAGACAACTACGAGCAGTACTTC. This codes for CASSQEDNYEQYF.

The chain links TRBV7-2 to TRBJ2-7; 7 positions match TRBD1. J gave up 7 bases and V 5 bases, and 8 bases lay outside the gene matches. Per germline, CDR1 SGHTA and CDR2 FQGNSA. The CDR3 consists of 13 residues. The DNA for the CDR3 is TGTGCCAGCAGCCCCGGACAGGTGAGGGAGCAGTACTTC. It codes for CASSPGQVREQYF. Looking up the rest from reference TRBV7-2 and TRBJ2-7 gives the full variable domain: GAGVSQSPSNKVTEKGKDVELRCDPISGHTALYWYRQSLGQGLEFLIYFQGNSAPDKSGLPSDRFSAERTGGSVSTLTIQRTQQEDSAVYLCASSPGQVREQYFGPGTRLTVT.

The V call is TRBV9, the J call TRBJ2-3, with D maybe TRBD2 (5 bases). Trimming pared 0 bases from V and 1 base from J, leaving 9 bases between. The germline CDR1 and CDR2 sequences are SGDLS and YYNGEE. The CDR3 extends over 15 amino acids. The CDR3: CASSVARGGTDTQYF. CDR3 coding DNA: TGTGCCAGCAGCGTAGCCCGGGGAGGCACAGATACGCAGTATTTT.

This sequence joins TRBV5-1 and TRBJ2-2, with 13 bases fitting TRBD2. This CDR3 is built from 20 residues. The V segment lost 5 bases and the J segment 0 bases; nucleotides outside the gene matches: 13. CDR1 is SGHRS, CDR2 YFSETQ, per germline. This chain's CDR3 is CASRPAGTSGVFANTGELFF. In DNA, the CDR3 is TGCGCCAGCAGGCCCGCCGGGACTAGCGGGGTTTTCGCGAACACCGGGGAGCTGTTTTTT.

The genes are TRBV6-1 and TRBJ1-2; no reliable D call. Trimming stripped 1 base from V and 8 bases from J, with 11 bases between. Germline CDR1 MNHNS, CDR2 SASEGT. This CDR3 region has 13 residues. In DNA, the CDR3 is TGTGCCAGCAGTGAAGGGGCAGGCGGGGGCTACACCTTC. This sequence encodes CASSEGAGGGYTF.

This clone was picked up one time. V usage is TRBV13 and J usage is TRBJ2-1, with D tentatively TRBD2 (7 bases). The germline V and J ends were trimmed by 1 base and 0 bases, with 19 bases remaining between them. CDR1 is PRHDT, CDR2 FYEKMQ, per germline (reference sequence). The CDR3 is 19 amino acids. The chain's CDR3 is CASSLVVGRGPSSYNEQFF. The CDR3 region has the DNA TGTGCCAGCAGCTTAGTCGTAGGGCGGGGGCCGAGCTCCTACAATGAGCAGTTCTTC.

This chain uses TRBV18 with TRBJ1-3; D is perhaps TRBD1 (5 bases). Germline assignment: CDR1 KGHSH and CDR2 LQKENI. The CDR3 has 16 residues. The ends were cut back, 0 bases at V and 0 bases at J, with 9 bases in the middle. DNA for the CDR3: TGTGCCAGCTCACCACCCGGACACCGCTCTGGAAACACCATATATTTT. Translation: CASSPPGHRSGNTIYF.

This clone has only one observation. The chain joins TRBV5-1 to TRBJ2-2; 8 bases are a match to TRBD1. J gave up 1 base and V 6 bases, and 2 bases lay outside the gene matches. The germline gives CDR1 SGHRS, CDR2 YFSETQ. The CDR3 runs to 14 residues. The CDR3 sequence is CASIGTGNTGELFF. The CDR3 DNA follows: TGCGCCAGCATAGGGACAGGGAACACCGGGGAGCTGTTTTTT. Complete variable domain (other parts from reference TRBV5-1 and TRBJ2-2): KAGVTQTPRYLIKTRGQQVTLSCSPISGHRSVSWYQQTPGQGLQFLFEYFSETQRNKGNFPGRFSGRQFSNSRSEMNVSTLELGDSALYLCASIGTGNTGELFFGEGSRLTVL.

The rearrangement links TRBV5-8 to TRBJ2-3; 10 bases match TRBD2. This CDR3 has 18 residues. Germline V gene data show CDR1 as SGHTS and CDR2 as YDEGEE. V shed 3 bases, J shed 0 bases, and the junction held 10 bases outside the gene matches. CDR3 bases: TGTGCCAGCAGCTGGCTAGCGGGGGTGTATACTAGCACAGATACGCAGTATTTT. Translating it yields CASSWLAGVYTSTDTQYF.

V and J are TRBV6-1 and TRBJ2-3; D may be TRBD1 (6 bases). Trimming took off 6 bases at V and 2 bases at J, with 12 bases between the two ends. CDR3 length: 14 amino acids. Germline loops: CDR1 MNHNS, CDR2 SASEGT. CDR3 residues: CASRYRDNTDTQYF. The CDR3 DNA reads TGTGCCAGCAGGTATCGGGACAACACAGATACGCAGTATTTT.

V gene TRBV19 combines with J gene TRBJ1-1; possibly TRBD1 for D (5 bases). Germline V lookup: CDR1 LNHDA, CDR2 SQIVND (reference sequence). Trimming stripped 7 bases from V and 5 bases from J, with 11 bases between. This CDR3 comprises 12 residues. CDR3 protein: CASKPGGTEAFF. The CDR3 nucleotides are TGTGCCAGTAAACCCGGGGGGACTGAAGCTTTCTTT.

The chain combines TRBV14 with TRBJ2-3, with 9 bases identical to TRBD2. V dropped 6 bases and J dropped 7; count of bases not matched to a gene: 8. This CDR3 is 14 amino acids long. Germline loops: CDR1 SGHDN, CDR2 FVKESK. CDR3 protein: CASSPSGAVNTQYF. DNA for the CDR3: TGTGCCAGCAGTCCTAGCGGGGCCGTCAATACGCAGTATTTT.

The V and J genes are TRBV5-4 and TRBJ1-1; 8 bases map to TRBD1. The germline V gene encodes CDR1 SGHNT and CDR2 YYREEE (reference sequence). Trimming cost V 0 bases and J 1 base; bases outside gene matches: 2. This CDR3 contains 15 residues. In DNA, the CDR3 is TGTGCCAGCAGCTTGGCGGGGACAGGGAACACTGAAGCTTTCTTT. This codes for CASSLAGTGNTEAFF.

J is TRBJ2-3 and V is TRBV30; 7 bases agree with TRBD2. Losses at the gene ends were 5 bases for V and 4 bases for J; bases not matched to a gene: 15. This CDR3 is built from 16 residues. Per the germline V gene, CDR1 is GTSNPN and CDR2 is SVGIG (reference sequence). CDR3 sequence: CAWGRVASGASDTQYF. Written as DNA, the CDR3 is TGTGCCTGGGGACGCGTAGCTAGCGGAGCCTCAGATACGCAGTATTTT.

The V gene is TRBV4-3, the J gene TRBJ2-3; the match to TRBD2 covers 9 bases. The CDR3 loop spans 18 amino acids. Per germline, CDR1 LGHNA and CDR2 YSLEER. The junction had 13 bases not matched to a gene; V was cut back by 4 bases and J by 2 bases. The CDR3 sequence: CASSPALPGLADTDTQYF. Written as DNA, the CDR3 is TGCGCCAGCAGCCCCGCCCTACCGGGACTAGCAGACACAGATACGCAGTATTTT.

J is TRBJ1-1 and V is TRBV11-3; 9 bases map to TRBD1. The germline CDR1 and CDR2 sequences are SGHNT and YENEEA. V trimming: 5 bases; J trimming: 1 base; junction bases outside the gene matches: 5. The CDR3 length is 15 residues. The CDR3 nucleotides are TGTGCCAGCAGCGTTGGACAGGGGCAGAACACTGAAGCTTTCTTT. This gives the protein CASSVGQGQNTEAFF. Together with reference TRBV11-3 and TRBJ1-1, the CDR3 gives the full variable domain: EAGVVQSPRYKIIEKKQPVAFWCNPISGHNTLYWYLQNLGQGPELLIRYENEEAVDDSQLPKDRFSAERLKGVDSTLKIQPAELGDSAVYLCASSVGQGQNTEAFFGQGTRLTVV.

V and J are TRBV5-1 and TRBJ1-6; no reliable D call. V was pared by 1 base and J by 7 bases, with 21 bases between. CDR3 length equals 18 residues. From germline, CDR1 is SGHRS and CDR2 YFSETQ. The CDR3 DNA reads as TGCGCCAGCAGCTTGAGTGAGCAGGCCGGAAGCCTAAATTCACCCCTCCACTTT. Residues: CASSLSEQAGSLNSPLHF.

The rearrangement links TRBV7-6 to TRBJ1-6; tentative D call: TRBD1 (5 bases). V was clipped by 3 bases and J by 9 bases, with 12 bases between them. The CDR3 is 14 residues long. Germline V gene sequence: CDR1 SGHVS, CDR2 FNYEAQ. As DNA, the CDR3 is TGTGCCAGCAGCTTCGGGCAGGGAGGTTCACCCCTCCACTTT. Its translation is CASSFGQGGSPLHF.

The chain combines TRBV6-5 with TRBJ2-3; a possible D gene is TRBD2 (6 bases). Germline-derived CDR1 and CDR2 are MNHEY and SVGAGI. This CDR3 spans 13 amino acids. The V and J ends lost 6 bases and 6 bases respectively, with 13 bases between them. DNA of the CDR3: TGTGCCAGCAGCCGAGCGGGCTCTGATACGCAGTATTTT. Protein: CASSRAGSDTQYF.

The rearrangement joins TRBV6-5 to TRBJ2-2; 7 bases map to TRBD2. Looked up from germline, CDR1 is MNHEY and CDR2 is SVGAGI. V shed 3 bases, J shed 4 bases, and the junction held 8 bases outside the gene matches. The CDR3 consists of 16 residues. The CDR3 DNA reads as TGTGCCAGCAGTTATAAGGCGGGCGGGGGCACCGGGGAGCTGTTTTTT. This sequence encodes CASSYKAGGGTGELFF.

This clone appeared a few times. The chain uses TRBV6-1 and TRBJ1-5; TRBD1 matches 7 bases. Germline V gene data show CDR1 as MNHNS and CDR2 as SASEGT. Germline trimming cut 6 bases from V and 5 bases from J; bases unmatched to any gene: 4. CDR3 length equals 13 residues. The CDR3: CASSSTGDQPQHF. In nucleotides, the CDR3 is TGTGCCAGCAGCTCCACAGGGGATCAGCCCCAGCATTTT.

The chain couples TRBV6-5 to TRBJ1-2; TRBD1 agrees at 8 bases. The J segment lost 2 bases and the V segment lost 5 bases, leaving 1 base of the junction unmatched. This CDR3 spans 13 amino acids. Germline CDR1 and CDR2: MNHEY and SVGAGI. In nucleotides, the CDR3 is TGTGCCAGCAGTCGGACAGGGAACTATGGCTACACCTTC. Protein: CASSRTGNYGYTF.

V and J are TRBV14 and TRBJ1-1; 7 bases agree with TRBD1. The V segment lost 4 bases and the J segment 3 bases; nucleotides outside the gene matches: 5. From germline, CDR1 is SGHDN and CDR2 FVKESK. This CDR3 contains 14 residues. The CDR3 is CASSLTGSDTEAFF. The CDR3 nucleotides read TGTGCCAGCAGCCTGACAGGGAGTGACACTGAAGCTTTCTTT.

This chain connects TRBV5-4 to TRBJ2-3, with 12 bases that match TRBD2. Trimming took 0 bases from V and 4 from J; bases not matched to a gene: 9. CDR1 SGHNT and CDR2 YYREEE come from the germline V gene (reference sequence). This CDR3 contains 18 residues. CDR3 amino acids: CASSLAVLAGGRADTQYF. The CDR3 nucleotides read TGTGCCAGCAGCTTGGCTGTCCTAGCGGGGGGGCGGGCAGATACGCAGTATTTT.